The sequence of this T cell receptor (beta chain) was determined in a study of technical replicates of blood from several donors. Germline V lookup: CDR1 DFQATT, CDR2 SNEGSKA (reference sequence). The CDR3 runs to 11 residues. The ends were cut back, 8 bases at V and 3 bases at J, with 10 bases in the middle. Assay: immunoSEQ multiplex PCR; the TCRdb copy retains only in-frame clones and omits some. The repertoire holds 80,000 to 100,000 clones, with about 90% as singletons. The TCR sequence derives from a human donor in good health. Material for sequencing was T cells isolated from PBMCs. The chain combines TRBV20-1 with TRBJ2-5; a possible D gene is TRBD2 (5 bases). The CDR3 loop reads CSSREKETQYF. DNA for the CDR3: TGCAGTTCGAGGGAAAAAGAGACCCAGTACTTC.